The 27 T cell receptor beta chains in this list originate from one sample, sequenced in a study of cytomegalovirus exposure and HLA in healthy donors. Primers for the PCR totalled 60 Vbeta and 13 Jbeta. The table came from immunoSEQ multiplex PCR; TCRdb's copy has only in-frame clones and leaves some out. This table has some 120,000 clones, around 83% appearing once. The specimen was PBMCs. Receptor source: a young man in good health and CMV-seropositive.

This clone was observed once. The chain has TRBV5-1 and TRBJ2-5; 9 bases agree with TRBD1. Judging by the DNA end, TRBJ2-7 fits better; the J call may be wrong. Germline V gene data show CDR1 as SGHRS and CDR2 as YFSETQ. The CDR3 covers 13 residues. Here the CDR3 DNA reads TGCGCCAGCAGCTTGGACAGGGGGCGCGAGCAGTACTTC. This sequence encodes CASSLDRGREQYF.

V gene TRBV28 combines with J gene TRBJ1-2; weak D call: TRBD1 (5 bases). V was pared by 5 bases and J by 6 bases, with 19 bases between. The CDR3 extends over 15 amino acids. Per the germline V gene, CDR1 is MDHEN and CDR2 is SYDVKM. For the CDR3, the DNA is TGTGCCAGCAGTGGGGGGGGGTTTCCAGGGAATGGCTACACCTTC. Its protein product is CASSGGGFPGNGYTF.

This chain links TRBV11-2 with TRBJ1-5; tentative D call: TRBD1 (5 bases). V was cut by 5 bases and J by 4 bases, with 12 bases left in between. This CDR3 has 14 residues. CDR1 is SGHAT, CDR2 FQNNGV, per germline. CDR3 in DNA: TGTGCCAGCAGCAACGTGGGGCTTAATCAGCCCCAGCATTTT. Its translation: CASSNVGLNQPQHF.

The V and J genes are TRBV7-8 and TRBJ2-4; D is perhaps TRBD1 (7 bases). With 5 bases removed from V and 9 bases from J, the gap between germline ends came to 20 bases. From germline, CDR1 is SGHVS and CDR2 FQNEAQ. The CDR3 is 15 residues long. The CDR3 sequence: CASSANQGGQSIQYF. CDR3 DNA: TGTGCCAGCAGCGCGAATCAGGGGGGACAAAGCATTCAGTACTTC.

The chain has TRBV19 and TRBJ2-1; unclear D gene. CDR3 length equals 15 residues. Trimming pared 5 bases from V and 5 bases from J, leaving 16 bases between. The V gene's germline CDR1 is LNHDA and CDR2 SQIVND (reference sequence). The CDR3 DNA reads TGTGCCAGTAGTCCACGAGGCCGTCCAGACAATGAGCAGTTCTTC. Translated, it gives CASSPRGRPDNEQFF.

This clone has only one observation. The chain carries TRBV28 and TRBJ1-2; TRBD1 matches 7 bases. Germline CDR1 reads MDHEN; CDR2 reads SYDVKM. V lost 5 bases to trimming and J lost 6 bases; unmatched junction nucleotides: 6. The CDR3 is made up of 13 amino acids. The CDR3 spells CASSNDREDGYTF. In DNA, the CDR3 is TGTGCCAGCAGTAATGACAGGGAAGATGGCTACACCTTC.

The chain recombines TRBV28 with TRBJ2-3, with 8 bases matching TRBD2. Germline V gene data show CDR1 as MDHEN and CDR2 as SYDVKM. Losses at the gene ends were 8 bases for V and 2 bases for J; bases not matched to a gene: 6. There are 14 residues in the CDR3. Written as DNA, the CDR3 is TGTGCCAGCTTCCGGGGGGGGCCCACAGATACGCAGTATTTT. The encoded protein is CASFRGGPTDTQYF.

This chain joins TRBV4-1 and TRBJ1-1; D is perhaps TRBD1 (5 bases). This CDR3 spans 15 amino acids. Trimming removed 4 bases at V and 1 base at J, with 13 bases between. Per the germline V gene, CDR1 is MGHRA and CDR2 is YSYEKL. The CDR3 sequence is CASSLRPQGNTEAFF. CDR3 nucleotides: TGCGCCAGCAGCCTCCGCCCCCAGGGGAACACTGAAGCTTTCTTT.

The V gene is TRBV6-9, the J gene TRBJ2-7; 9 bases fit TRBD2. V lost 10 bases and J lost 1; bases outside the gene matches: 11. In germline, CDR1 is MNHGY, CDR2 SVAAGI. The CDR3 is 15 amino acids. The CDR3 here is CATPPGLAASYEQYV. CDR3 sequence (DNA): TGTGCCACCCCCCCGGGACTAGCTGCGTCCTACGAGCAGTACGTC.

This rearrangement joins TRBV20-1 to TRBJ1-1; a weak D match, TRBD1 (5 bases). This CDR3 has 11 amino acids. Per germline, CDR1 DFQATT and CDR2 SNEGSKA (reference sequence). Deletions cut 3 bases from V and 7 bases from J, with 9 bases between. The CDR3 region has the DNA TGCAGTGCTAGGGGGCGTAGTGAAGCTTTCTTT. This codes for CSARGRSEAFF.

The gene calls are TRBV7-2 and TRBJ2-7; no firm D call. Germline CDR1 reads SGHTA; CDR2 reads FQGNSA. The germline V and J ends were trimmed by 1 base and 2 bases, with 6 bases remaining between them. The CDR3 loop spans 13 amino acids. The CDR3 region has the DNA TGTGCCAGCAGCTTAGATGCGACCTACGAGCAGTACTTC. Its translation is CASSLDATYEQYF.

The chain joins TRBV2 to TRBJ2-3; TRBD2 matches 8 bases. The CDR3 sequence is 14 residues long. Trimming cost V 6 bases and J 4 bases; bases outside gene matches: 6. Germline loops: CDR1 SNHLY, CDR2 FYNNEI. CDR3 DNA: TGTGCCAGCAGCCTGGGGACTAGATCAGATACGCAGTATTTT. Translating gives CASSLGTRSDTQYF.

As concerns this clone: With only one base between it and a far larger clone, this is likely a read error. The chain uses TRBV2 and TRBJ1-2; D not resolved. Looked up from germline, CDR1 is SNHLY and CDR2 is FYNNEI. The CDR3 length is 14 residues. Written as DNA, the CDR3 is TGTGCCAGCAGTGATCTGTCGCGCAACTATGACTACACCTTC. Translation gives CASSDLSRNYDYTF.

The chain carries TRBV5-4 and TRBJ2-5; TRBD1 matches 7 bases. The CDR3 contains 15 residues. In germline, CDR1 is SGHNT, CDR2 YYREEE (reference sequence). With V trimmed by 3 bases and J by 0 bases, 5 bases remained unmatched. As DNA, the CDR3 is TGTGCCAGCAGCTCGGGACAGTCGAACCAAGAGACCCAGTACTTC. Its translation is CASSSGQSNQETQYF.

The rearrangement uses TRBV25-1 and TRBJ1-2; D is undetermined. V lost 6 bases and J 8 bases, leaving 19 bases between the germline ends. Per germline, CDR1 MGHDK and CDR2 SYGVNS. This CDR3 spans 14 amino acids. The CDR3 nucleotides are TGTGCCAGCAGCGCGAGGACTGACCTTGAAGGCTACACCTTC. Protein: CASSARTDLEGYTF.

The chain uses TRBV7-2 and TRBJ1-4; tentatively, D is TRBD1 (5 bases). The V end lost 5 bases, the J end lost 8 bases, and 15 bases lay between the germline ends. Per the germline V gene, CDR1 is SGHTA and CDR2 is FQGNSA. The CDR3 contains 14 residues. The CDR3 DNA reads TGTGCCAGCAGCCCGCAGGGATTGGGCGAAAAACTGTTTTTT. Protein: CASSPQGLGEKLFF. Based on the CDR3 plus reference TRBV7-2 and TRBJ1-4, the full variable domain is GAGVSQSPSNKVTEKGKDVELRCDPISGHTALYWYRQSLGQGLEFLIYFQGNSAPDKSGLPSDRFSAERTGGSVSTLTIQRTQQEDSAVYLCASSPQGLGEKLFFGSGTQLSVL.

The rearrangement links TRBV9 to TRBJ2-1; 13 positions match TRBD2. The ends lost 3 bases at V and 9 bases at J; junction bases unmatched: 18. CDR1 and CDR2 from the germline V gene are SGDLS and YYNGEE. The CDR3 runs 19 residues. DNA for the CDR3: TGTGCCAGCAGCGAGAGACCCCTCACTAGCGGGGGGGCCGGGGGTGAGCAGTTCTTC. Its translation is CASSERPLTSGGAGGEQFF.

The chain uses TRBV13 and TRBJ1-2; 10 nucleotides align to TRBD1. CDR1 is PRHDT and CDR2 is FYEKMQ in the germline V gene (reference sequence). The CDR3 contains 16 residues. Trimming at V came to 5 bases and at J to 6 bases, leaving 12 bases not matched to a gene. CDR3 bases: TGTGCCAGCAGCGGAGACGACAGGGGGCTTCTTGATGGCTACACCTTC. Translating it yields CASSGDDRGLLDGYTF. The whole variable domain, filled in from reference TRBV13 and TRBJ1-2, reads AAGVIQSPRHLIKEKRETATLKCYPIPRHDTVYWYQQGPGQDPQFLISFYEKMQSDKGSIPDRFSAQQFSDYHSELNMSSLELGDSALYFCASSGDDRGLLDGYTFGSGTRLTVV.

The chain couples TRBV9 to TRBJ2-7; 7 bases align to TRBD2. CDR1 is SGDLS and CDR2 is YYNGEE in the germline V gene. This CDR3 contains 15 residues. V dropped 3 bases and J dropped 4; count of bases not matched to a gene: 10. CDR3 sequence (DNA): TGTGCCAGCAGCGCATTCCGAGGAGCGGGGTACGAGCAGTACTTC. Encoded protein: CASSAFRGAGYEQYF.

V is TRBV28 and J is TRBJ1-2; D gene uncertain. Trimming pared 5 bases from V and 5 bases from J, leaving 18 bases between. The germline gives CDR1 MDHEN, CDR2 SYDVKM. The CDR3 is 15 residues long. The CDR3 nucleotides read TGTGCCAGCAGTACCCCGTGGGAGGGAAGATATGGCTACACCTTC. Protein product: CASSTPWEGRYGYTF.

The genes are TRBV2 and TRBJ2-3; TRBD2 aligns across 10 bases. Germline CDR1 SNHLY, CDR2 FYNNEI. The junction had 2 bases not matched to a gene; V was cut back by 8 bases and J by 3 bases. The CDR3 is 13 amino acids. The DNA for the CDR3 is TGTGCCAGCCGGACTAGCGGAACAGATACGCAGTATTTT. Its protein is CASRTSGTDTQYF.

The rearrangement links TRBV2 to TRBJ2-5, with D possibly TRBD2 on 7 matching bases. Between the trimmed V and J ends, which lost 9 bases and 4 bases, there was a span of 12 bases. The CDR3 contains 12 residues. Germline V gene lookup returns CDR1 SNHLY and CDR2 FYNNEI. The DNA for the CDR3 is TGTGCCAGGGGGGGGGCTGGAGAGACCCAGTACTTC. As protein: CARGGAGETQYF.

This rearrangement joins TRBV19 to TRBJ2-7; 7 bases are a match to TRBD1. Germline values: CDR1 LNHDA, CDR2 SQIVND (reference sequence). This CDR3 region has 15 residues. With 5 bases clipped from V and 4 bases from J, the junction kept 11 bases outside the gene matches. The CDR3 nucleotides are TGTGCCAGTAGTCCACGACAGGGAACGGGGTACGAGCAGTACTTC. Residues: CASSPRQGTGYEQYF.

This chain uses TRBV21-1 with TRBJ1-2; TRBD1, as called in the table, went unchecked against the DNA. TRBV21-1 is a recognized pseudogene. The CDR3 totals 15 residues. In DNA, the CDR3 is TGTGCCAGCAGCCCGCAGGGGGGTCGAGGCTATGGCTACACCTTC. Residues: CASSPQGGRGYGYTF.

A single count supports this clone. This chain connects TRBV27 to TRBJ2-3; 10 positions agree with TRBD2. V was clipped by 4 bases and J by 5 bases; unmatched bases: 3. Germline CDR1 and CDR2: MNHEY and SMNVEV (reference sequence). The CDR3 is 14 amino acids. DNA of the CDR3: TGTGCCAGCAGTTCAAGACTAGCGGGAGATACGCAGTATTTT. It codes for CASSSRLAGDTQYF.

Here the CDR3 DNA reads TGTGCCAGCAGTTTTCTTAGGACAGGGAACACTGAAGCTTTCTTT. Translation gives CASSFLRTGNTEAFF. The J gene is TRBJ1-1, the V gene TRBV27; 7 bases line up with TRBD1. CDR1 and CDR2 from the germline V gene are MNHEY and SMNVEV (reference sequence). The CDR3 has 15 residues. With 3 bases clipped from V and 1 base from J, the junction kept 5 bases outside the gene matches.

This sequence joins TRBV19 and TRBJ2-5, with 8 bases matching TRBD1. This CDR3 has 14 residues. V trimming: 2 bases; J trimming: 6 bases; junction bases outside the gene matches: 5. Germline values: CDR1 LNHDA, CDR2 SQIVND (reference sequence). CDR3 protein: CASSIPGQGKTQYF. CDR3 nucleotide sequence: TGTGCCAGTAGTATACCCGGACAGGGAAAGACCCAGTACTTC.